This is a list of T cell receptor beta chains from one sample in a study of OX40 agonist ivuxolimab in advanced cancers. The method was immunoSEQ multiplex PCR; TCRdb's version includes in-frame clones alone and lacks a portion of them. In the table there are tens of thousands of clones, 90% to 95% of which are singletons. Source: CD4+ or CD8+ T cells sorted from blood, taken in a trial of the OX40 agonist ivuxolimab. These receptors all stem from an adult with an advanced solid tumor such as melanoma, head and neck, liver or kidney cancer. The CDR3 runs from the conserved cysteine through the conserved F or W. A D gene is named only where the DNA matches it firmly. Some rows have no size entry. The others give once, few or many, or a class for an expanded clone.

abundance	v_gene	j_gene	d_gene	CDR3aa	CDR3nt
.	TRBV7-9	TRBJ1-6	TRBD1	CASSLAGQIPNSPLHF	TGTGCCAGCAGCTTAGCGGGACAGATACCTAATTCACCCCTCCACTTT
.	TRBV19	TRBJ2-4	.	CASSRVHSVAKNIQYF	TGTGCCAGTAGTAGGGTCCACTCTGTAGCCAAAAACATTCAGTACTTC
.	TRBV6-6	TRBJ1-1	.	CASSYGGMNTEAFF	TGTGCCAGCAGTTACGGGGGCATGAACACTGAAGCTTTCTTT
.	TRBV5-1	TRBJ1-1	.	CASSLDWLSNTEAFF	TGCGCCAGCAGCTTGGATTGGCTTTCTAACACTGAAGCTTTCTTT
.	TRBV6-5	TRBJ2-2	.	CASSFSQGPGELFF	TGTGCCAGCAGTTTTTCTCAGGGGCCCGGGGAGCTGTTTTTT
.	TRBV11-3	TRBJ2-1	.	CASSLAYNEQFF	TGTGCCAGCAGCTTAGCCTACAATGAGCAGTTCTTC
once	TRBV19	TRBJ1-4	.	CASSSSAEITGAEELFF	TGTGCCAGTAGTAGCTCGGCAGAAATCACTGGAGCCGAGGAACTGTTTTTT
.	TRBV7-9	TRBJ1-4	.	CASSRTASRRNEKLFF	TGTGCCAGCTCCCGGACAGCGTCTAGGCGGAATGAAAAACTGTTTTTT
once	TRBV11-2	TRBJ2-7	TRBD1	CASSLEDRVSGEQYF	TGTGCCAGCAGCTTAGAGGACAGGGTATCCGGCGAGCAGTACTTC
once	TRBV5-1	TRBJ1-4	TRBD1	CARVQPGQTNEKLFF	TGCGCCAGGGTCCAACCGGGACAGACTAATGAAAAACTGTTTTTT
.	TRBV7-2	TRBJ2-2	TRBD2	CASSSRGSIGGELFF	TGTGCCAGCAGCTCACGCGGGAGTATAGGCGGGGAGCTGTTTTTT
.	TRBV19	TRBJ2-4	.	CASRFRGSNIQYF	TGTGCCAGTAGATTCAGAGGGTCAAACATTCAGTACTTC
.	TRBV5-1	TRBJ2-1	.	CASSETGEGYNEQFF	TGCGCCAGCAGCGAAACAGGGGAGGGCTACAATGAGCAGTTCTTC
.	TRBV14	TRBJ1-2	.	CASSQTNRRAGYTF	TGTGCCAGCAGCCAAACAAACAGGCGCGCTGGCTACACCTTC
.	TRBV7-2	TRBJ2-7	TRBD2	CASSLVATSGTHEQYF	TGTGCCAGCAGCTTAGTAGCGACTAGCGGGACCCACGAGCAGTACTTC
once	TRBV7-9	TRBJ1-2	.	CASSSEQDYGYTF	TGTGCCAGCAGCTCGGAGCAAGACTATGGCTACACCTTC
.	TRBV5-1	TRBJ2-5	.	CASSFGGPETQYF	TGCGCCAGCAGCTTTGGGGGGCCGGAGACCCAGTACTTC
.	TRBV5-1	TRBJ2-5	.	CASSPSGNQETQYF	TGCGCCAGCAGCCCCTCCGGGAACCAAGAGACCCAGTACTTC
.	TRBV5-1	TRBJ1-3	.	CASSDGTQRSGNTIYF	TGCGCCAGCAGCGACGGGACCCAACGCTCGGGAAACACCATATATTTT
.	TRBV6-1	TRBJ1-5	.	CASLDRQRNQPQHF	TGTGCCAGCCTTGACAGGCAACGCAATCAGCCCCAGCATTTT
.	TRBV12-5	TRBJ2-7	TRBD2	CASVSRTSPYEQYF	TGTGCTAGTGTCTCCCGGACTAGCCCCTACGAGCAGTACTTC
.	TRBV6-1	TRBJ2-1	.	CASPKVGAFDNEQFF	TGTGCCAGCCCTAAGGTTGGTGCCTTCGACAATGAGCAGTTCTTC
.	TRBV2	TRBJ1-2	.	CASRVERYTF	TGTGCCAGCCGGGTCGAGCGCTACACCTTC
.	TRBV19	TRBJ2-7	TRBD2	CASSIDPAGSAGLGYEQYF	TGTGCCAGTAGTATAGATCCTGCGGGCTCAGCGGGACTAGGGTACGAGCAGTACTTC
.	TRBV30	TRBJ2-7	.	CAWSVAGSGEQYF	TGTGCCTGGAGTGTCGCAGGGTCGGGGGAGCAGTACTTC
.	TRBV7-8	TRBJ2-2	TRBD2	CASRILAANTGELFF	TGTGCCAGCAGAATACTAGCGGCAAACACCGGGGAGCTGTTTTTT
.	TRBV10-3	TRBJ1-4	.	CAISEAPDAGRLFF	TGTGCCATCAGTGAGGCCCCCGACGCGGGTAGACTGTTTTTT
.	TRBV30	TRBJ1-2	.	CAWSLSFLYGYTF	TGTGCCTGGAGCCTCTCTTTCCTCTATGGCTACACCTTC
.	TRBV9	TRBJ1-4	.	CASSVVGGVNEKLFF	TGTGCCAGCAGCGTAGTCGGTGGGGTTAATGAAAAACTGTTTTTT
once	TRBV5-6	TRBJ2-2	.	CASSFRTTGELFF	TGTGCCAGCAGCTTTCGGACGACCGGGGAGCTGTTTTTT
.	TRBV19	TRBJ2-2	.	CASIRPPRGNTGELFF	TGTGCCAGTATCAGGCCTCCTCGGGGGAACACCGGGGAGCTGTTTTTT
.	TRBV4-2	TRBJ1-4	.	CASSQSSTNEKLFF	TGTGCCAGCAGCCAAAGTTCAACTAATGAAAAACTGTTTTTT
.	TRBV7-8	TRBJ2-2	TRBD2	CASIPGASGSGELFF	TGTGCCAGTATCCCGGGGGCTAGCGGGTCCGGGGAGCTGTTTTTT
once	TRBV13	TRBJ2-7	.	CASSLRGSRYEQYF	TGTGCCAGCAGCTTACGGGGGTCGAGATACGAGCAGTACTTC
.	TRBV10-3	TRBJ1-1	.	CATAPERGSNTEAFF	TGTGCCACAGCCCCGGAGAGGGGGTCGAACACTGAAGCTTTCTTT
.	TRBV19	TRBJ2-1	.	CASSGGHNEQFF	TGTGCCAGTAGCGGGGGTCACAATGAGCAGTTCTTC
once	TRBV28	TRBJ2-1	TRBD2	CASSAAASGSYNEQFF	TGTGCCAGCAGCGCCGCGGCTAGCGGTTCCTACAATGAGCAGTTCTTC
once	TRBV28	TRBJ1-4	.	CASSLISPEKEKLFF	TGTGCCAGCAGTTTAATTAGCCCCGAGAAGGAAAAACTGTTTTTT
.	TRBV27	TRBJ1-2	.	CASSLLPGGYGYTF	TGTGCCAGCAGTTTATTACCGGGAGGCTATGGCTACACCTTC
.	TRBV28	TRBJ2-5	.	CASSQTDRRKTQYF	TGTGCCAGCAGTCAAACGGATCGGAGGAAGACCCAGTACTTC
.	TRBV5-1	TRBJ2-5	TRBD1	CASSLLVATGGAETQYF	TGCGCCAGCAGCTTGCTGGTCGCGACAGGGGGCGCAGAGACCCAGTACTTC
.	TRBV6-5	TRBJ2-7	TRBD2	CASKGTSSPFYEQYF	TGTGCCAGCAAGGGGACTAGTAGCCCTTTCTACGAGCAGTACTTC
.	TRBV5-1	TRBJ2-6	TRBD1	CASSGQGSGANVLTF	TGCGCCAGCAGCGGACAGGGTTCCGGGGCCAACGTCCTGACTTTC
.	TRBV6-6	TRBJ2-1	.	CASSLPGRSYNEQFF	TGTGCCAGCAGTCTCCCGGGGCGCTCCTACAATGAGCAGTTCTTC
few	TRBV6-5	TRBJ1-2	.	CASSYTGQRYGYTF	TGTGCCAGCAGTTACACAGGACAGAGATATGGCTACACCTTC
.	TRBV10-1	TRBJ2-2	.	CASSELNTGELFF	TGCGCCAGCAGTGAGTTGAACACCGGGGAGCTGTTTTTT